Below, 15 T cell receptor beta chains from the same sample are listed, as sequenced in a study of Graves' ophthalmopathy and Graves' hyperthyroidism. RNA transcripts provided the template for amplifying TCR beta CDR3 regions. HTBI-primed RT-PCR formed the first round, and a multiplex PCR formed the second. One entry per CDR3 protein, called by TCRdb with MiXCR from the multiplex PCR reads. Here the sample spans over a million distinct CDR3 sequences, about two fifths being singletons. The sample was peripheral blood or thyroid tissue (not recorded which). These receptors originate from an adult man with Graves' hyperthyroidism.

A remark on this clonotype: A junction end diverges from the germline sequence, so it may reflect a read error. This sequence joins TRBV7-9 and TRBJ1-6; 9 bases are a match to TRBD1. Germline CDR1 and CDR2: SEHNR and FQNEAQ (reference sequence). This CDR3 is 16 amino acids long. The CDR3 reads CASSSPGTGYNSPLHF. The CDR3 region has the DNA TGCGCCAGCAGTTCCCCCGGGACAGGGTATAATTCACCCCTCCACTTT.

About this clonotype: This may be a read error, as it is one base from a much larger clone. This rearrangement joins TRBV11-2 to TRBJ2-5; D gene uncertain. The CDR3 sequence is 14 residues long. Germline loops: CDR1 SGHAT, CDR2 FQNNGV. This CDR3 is CASTNQVVGETKYF. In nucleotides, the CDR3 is TGTGCCAGCACAAACCAGGTGGTTGGAGAGACCAAGTACTTC.

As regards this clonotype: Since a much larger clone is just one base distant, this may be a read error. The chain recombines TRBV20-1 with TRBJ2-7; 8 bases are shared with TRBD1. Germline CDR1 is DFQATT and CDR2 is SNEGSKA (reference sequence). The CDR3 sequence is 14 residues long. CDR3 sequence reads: CSASPWTGIYERYF. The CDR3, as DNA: TGCAGTGCTAGCCCCTGGACAGGGATCTACGAGCGGTACTTC.

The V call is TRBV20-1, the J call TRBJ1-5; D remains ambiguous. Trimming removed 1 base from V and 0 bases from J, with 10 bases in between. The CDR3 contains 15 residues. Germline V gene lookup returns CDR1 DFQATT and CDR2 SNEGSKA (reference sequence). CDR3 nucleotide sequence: TGCAGTGCTAGAGGGCCTCCCTCTAGCAATCAGCCCCAGCATTTT. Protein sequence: CSARGPPSSNQPQHF.

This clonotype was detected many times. CDR3 residues: CSVAPGQANYGYTF. Written as DNA, the CDR3 is TGCAGCGTCGCTCCGGGACAAGCTAACTATGGCTACACCTTC. The chain links TRBV29-1 to TRBJ1-2; possibly TRBD1 for D (6 bases). The CDR3 is 14 amino acids. Trimming took 6 bases from V and 0 from J, leaving 14 bases between them. Germline CDR1 and CDR2: SQVTM and ANQGSEA.

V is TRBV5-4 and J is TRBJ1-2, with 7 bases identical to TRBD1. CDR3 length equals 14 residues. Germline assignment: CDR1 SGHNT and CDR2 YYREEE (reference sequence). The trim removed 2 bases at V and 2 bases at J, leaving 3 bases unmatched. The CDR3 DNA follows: TGTGCCAGCAGCTTCCAGGGGGGAAACTATGGCTACACCTTC. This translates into CASSFQGGNYGYTF.

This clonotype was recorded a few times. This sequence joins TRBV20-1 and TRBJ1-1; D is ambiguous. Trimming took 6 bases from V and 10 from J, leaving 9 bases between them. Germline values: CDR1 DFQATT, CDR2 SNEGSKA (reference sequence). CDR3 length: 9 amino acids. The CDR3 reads CSAAGAAFF. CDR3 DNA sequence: TGCAGTGCCGCAGGCGCAGCTTTCTTT.

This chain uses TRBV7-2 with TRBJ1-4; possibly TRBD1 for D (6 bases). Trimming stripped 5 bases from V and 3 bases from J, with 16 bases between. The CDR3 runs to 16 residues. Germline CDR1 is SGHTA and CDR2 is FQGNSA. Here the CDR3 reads CASSRTVGGSNEKLFF. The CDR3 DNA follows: TGTGCCAGCAGCCGTACCGTCGGGGGCTCTAATGAAAAACTGTTTTTT.

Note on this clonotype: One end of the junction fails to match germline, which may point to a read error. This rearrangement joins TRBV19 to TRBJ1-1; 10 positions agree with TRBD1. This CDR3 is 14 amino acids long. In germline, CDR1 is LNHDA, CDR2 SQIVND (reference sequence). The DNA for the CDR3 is TGTGCCAGTAGTATGGGGGACAGGGGCACTGAAGATTTCTTT. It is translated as CASSMGDRGTEDFF.

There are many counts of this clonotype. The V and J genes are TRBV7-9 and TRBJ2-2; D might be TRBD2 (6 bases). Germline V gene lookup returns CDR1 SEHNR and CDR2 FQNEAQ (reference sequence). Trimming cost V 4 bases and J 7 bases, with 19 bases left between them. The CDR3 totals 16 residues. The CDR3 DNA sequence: TGTGCCAGCAGCTCAACGGCGAGGCGGGGCAGCGGGGAGCTGTTTTTT. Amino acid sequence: CASSSTARRGSGELFF.

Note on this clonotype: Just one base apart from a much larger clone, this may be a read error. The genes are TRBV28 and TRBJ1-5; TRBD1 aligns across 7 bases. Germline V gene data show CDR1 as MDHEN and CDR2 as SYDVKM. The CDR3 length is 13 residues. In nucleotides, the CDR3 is TGTGCCACCAGTAACAGGGGTTATCAGCCCCAGCATTTT. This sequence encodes CATSNRGYQPQHF.

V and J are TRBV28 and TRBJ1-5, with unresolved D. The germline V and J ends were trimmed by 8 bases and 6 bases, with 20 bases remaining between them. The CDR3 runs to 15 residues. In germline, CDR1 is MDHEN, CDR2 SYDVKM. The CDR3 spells CASVYGQAATQPQHF. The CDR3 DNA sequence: TGTGCCAGCGTATATGGGCAGGCCGCTACTCAGCCCCAGCATTTT.

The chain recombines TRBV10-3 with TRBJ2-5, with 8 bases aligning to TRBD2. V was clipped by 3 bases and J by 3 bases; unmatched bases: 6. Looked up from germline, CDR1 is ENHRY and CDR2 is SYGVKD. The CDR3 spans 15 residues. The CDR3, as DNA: TGTGCCATCAGTGATGACCCGGGAGGGGAAGAGACCCAGTACTTC. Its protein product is CAISDDPGGEETQYF.

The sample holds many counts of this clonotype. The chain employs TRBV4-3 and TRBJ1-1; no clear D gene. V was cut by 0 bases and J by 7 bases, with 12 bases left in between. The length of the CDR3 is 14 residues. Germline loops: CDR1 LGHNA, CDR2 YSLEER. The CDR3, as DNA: TGCGCCAGCAGCCAAGATCTTCGGTTTAGTGAAGCTTTCTTT. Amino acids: CASSQDLRFSEAFF.

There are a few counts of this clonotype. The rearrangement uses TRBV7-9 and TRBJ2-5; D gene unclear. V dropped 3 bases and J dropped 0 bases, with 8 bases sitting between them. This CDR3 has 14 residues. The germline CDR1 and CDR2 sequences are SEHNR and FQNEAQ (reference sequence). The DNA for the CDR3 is TGTGCCAGCAGCTTTAGGTCCGACCAAGAGACCCAGTACTTC. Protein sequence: CASSFRSDQETQYF.